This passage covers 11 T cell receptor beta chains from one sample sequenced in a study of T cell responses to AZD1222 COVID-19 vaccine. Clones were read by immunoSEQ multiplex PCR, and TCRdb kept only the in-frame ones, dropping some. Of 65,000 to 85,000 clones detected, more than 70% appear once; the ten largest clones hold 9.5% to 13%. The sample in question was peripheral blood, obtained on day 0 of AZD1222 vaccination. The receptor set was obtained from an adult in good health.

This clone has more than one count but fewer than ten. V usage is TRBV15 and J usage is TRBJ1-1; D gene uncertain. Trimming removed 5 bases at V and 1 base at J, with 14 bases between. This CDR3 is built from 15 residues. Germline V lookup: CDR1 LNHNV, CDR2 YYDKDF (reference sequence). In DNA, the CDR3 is TGTGCCACCAGCCCGCGATCAAAGGGGAACACTGAAGCTTTCTTT. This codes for CATSPRSKGNTEAFF.

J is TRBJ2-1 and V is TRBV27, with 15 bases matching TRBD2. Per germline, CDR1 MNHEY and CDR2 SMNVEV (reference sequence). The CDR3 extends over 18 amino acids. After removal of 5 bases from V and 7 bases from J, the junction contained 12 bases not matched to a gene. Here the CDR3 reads CASSRGLAGGLIGNEQFF. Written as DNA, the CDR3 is TGTGCCAGCAGTCGTGGACTAGCGGGAGGGTTAATCGGGAATGAGCAGTTCTTC.

The CDR3, as DNA: TGTGCCAGCAGCTTGGCTACAGGCTCCGGGTATGAGCAGTTCTTC. It translates to CASSLATGSGYEQFF. The chain recombines TRBV5-5 with TRBJ2-1; TRBD1 might be the D (5 bases). V was trimmed by 0 bases and J by 8 bases, leaving 15 bases between them. There are 15 residues in the CDR3. From germline, CDR1 is SGHKS and CDR2 YYEKEE (reference sequence).

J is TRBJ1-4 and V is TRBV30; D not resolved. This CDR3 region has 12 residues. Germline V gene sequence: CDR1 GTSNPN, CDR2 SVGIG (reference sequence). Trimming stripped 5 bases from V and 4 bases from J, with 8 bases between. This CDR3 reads CAWVGGNEKLFF. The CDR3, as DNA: TGTGCCTGGGTTGGCGGTAATGAAAAACTGTTTTTT.

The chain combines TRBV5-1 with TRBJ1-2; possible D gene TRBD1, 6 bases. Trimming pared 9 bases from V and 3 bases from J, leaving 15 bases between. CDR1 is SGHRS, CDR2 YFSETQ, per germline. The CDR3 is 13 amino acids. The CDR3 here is CATRQVSDYGYTF. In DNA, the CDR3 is TGCGCCACCCGACAGGTCTCGGACTATGGCTACACCTTC.

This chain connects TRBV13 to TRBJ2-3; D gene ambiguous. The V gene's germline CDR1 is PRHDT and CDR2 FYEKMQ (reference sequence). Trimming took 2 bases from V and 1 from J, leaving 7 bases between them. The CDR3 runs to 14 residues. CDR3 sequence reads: CASSLSSGTDTQYF. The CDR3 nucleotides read TGTGCCAGCAGCTTATCCAGCGGCACAGATACGCAGTATTTT.

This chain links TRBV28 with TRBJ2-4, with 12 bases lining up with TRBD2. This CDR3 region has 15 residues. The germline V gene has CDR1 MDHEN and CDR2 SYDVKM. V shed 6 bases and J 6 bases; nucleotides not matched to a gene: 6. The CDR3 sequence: CASSLPGLAGNIQYF. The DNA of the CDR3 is TGTGCCAGCAGCTTACCGGGACTAGCGGGAAACATTCAGTACTTC. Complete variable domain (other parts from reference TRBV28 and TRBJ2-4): DVKVTQSSRYLVKRTGEKVFLECVQDMDHENMFWYRQDPGLGLRLIYFSYDVKMKEKGDIPEGYSVSREKKERFSLILESASTNQTSMYLCASSLPGLAGNIQYFGAGTRLSVL.

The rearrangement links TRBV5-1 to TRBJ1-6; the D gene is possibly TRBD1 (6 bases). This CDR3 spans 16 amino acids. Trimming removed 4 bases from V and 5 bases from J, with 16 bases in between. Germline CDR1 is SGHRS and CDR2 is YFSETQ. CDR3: CASSPAGGADNSPLHF. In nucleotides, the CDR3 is TGCGCCAGCAGCCCCGCGGGGGGGGCCGATAATTCACCCCTCCACTTT.

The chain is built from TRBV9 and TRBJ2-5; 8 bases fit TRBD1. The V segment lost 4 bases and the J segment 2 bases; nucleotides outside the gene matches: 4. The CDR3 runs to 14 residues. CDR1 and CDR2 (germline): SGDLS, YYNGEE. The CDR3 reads CASSPRDRQETQYF. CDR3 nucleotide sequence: TGTGCCAGCAGCCCCCGGGACAGGCAAGAGACCCAGTACTTC. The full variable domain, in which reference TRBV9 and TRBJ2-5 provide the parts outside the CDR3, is DSGVTQTPKHLITATGQRVTLRCSPRSGDLSVYWYQQSLDQGLQFLIQYYNGEERAKGNILERFSAQQFPDLHSELNLSSLELGDSALYFCASSPRDRQETQYFGPGTRLLVL.

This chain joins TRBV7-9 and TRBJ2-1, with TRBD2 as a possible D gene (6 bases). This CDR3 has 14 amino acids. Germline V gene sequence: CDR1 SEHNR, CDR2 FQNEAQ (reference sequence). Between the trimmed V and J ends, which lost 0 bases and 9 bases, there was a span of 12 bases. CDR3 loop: CASSLAHVGGEQFF. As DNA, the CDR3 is TGTGCCAGCAGCTTAGCGCATGTCGGGGGTGAGCAGTTCTTC.

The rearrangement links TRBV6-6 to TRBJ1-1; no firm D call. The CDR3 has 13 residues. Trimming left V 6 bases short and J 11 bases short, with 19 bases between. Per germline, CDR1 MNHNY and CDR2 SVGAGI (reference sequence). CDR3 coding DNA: TGTGCCAGCAGATGGGAACCCACCCCTGGGGCTTTCTTT. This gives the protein CASRWEPTPGAFF.